This T cell receptor beta chain was recovered during a study of blood T cell repertoires in COVID-19. Study-wide background: Samples came from the United States, Italy and Spain, spanning acute and convalescent COVID-19. Nucleic acid was either cDNA or gDNA, and it came from T cells, B-cell-depleted T cells, or PBMCs.

Original processing methods: Cell counts per sample came from amplifying reference gene primers. The protocol was immunoSEQ multiplex PCR, while the TCRdb copy is restricted to in-frame clones and leaves out a portion. That table furnishes V, J and clone size, whereas the DNA furnished D and trimming. The sample consists of about 280,000 clones, about 90% of them appearing once. From germline, CDR1 is SGHTS and CDR2 YDEGEE. Germline trimming cut 0 bases from V and 7 bases from J; bases unmatched to any gene: 5. The CDR3 runs to 15 residues. This clonotype was sampled from a woman aged 25 to 45 with COVID-19, enrolled during active disease. Sequencing used peripheral blood. V and J are TRBV5-8 and TRBJ1-5, with 9 bases aligning to TRBD1. The CDR3 DNA is TGTGCCAGCAGCTTGGACAGGGGGCTTTGGCAGCCCCAGCATTTT. Its translation: CASSLDRGLWQPQHF. Combining the CDR3 with reference TRBV5-8 and TRBJ1-5 gives the whole variable domain EAGVTQSPTHLIKTRGQQATLRCSPISGHTSVYWYQQALGLGLQFLLWYDEGEERNRGNFPPRFSGRQFPNYSSELNVNALELEDSALYLCASSLDRGLWQPQHFGDGTRLSIL.